The next 14 T cell receptor beta chains were all read from a single sample in a study of T cell responses to AZD1222 COVID-19 vaccine. Produced via immunoSEQ multiplex PCR; TCRdb's table is partial and in-frame only. This table holds approximately 130,000 clones, around 92% found once. The source was peripheral blood, collected on day 0 of AZD1222 vaccination. The receptors shown here come from an adult in good health.

The gene calls are TRBV7-3 and TRBJ1-1; TRBD1 aligns across 9 bases. J lost 0 bases, V lost 6 bases, and 8 bases had no gene match. Germline V gene sequence: CDR1 SGHTA, CDR2 FQGTGA. The CDR3 runs 16 residues. In DNA, the CDR3 is TGTGCCAGCAGACAGGGGGCCGTATACGTGAACACTGAAGCTTTCTTT. Its translation is CASRQGAVYVNTEAFF.

This chain links TRBV12-3 or TRBV12-4 with TRBJ2-1; unclear D gene. With 3 bases removed from V and 16 bases from J, the gap between germline ends came to 13 bases. The CDR3 loop spans 11 amino acids. In DNA, the CDR3 is TGTGCCAGCAGTTTGGCGGAGAGGCGTTTCTTC. Its translation is CASSLAERRFF.

The V call is TRBV19, the J call TRBJ1-1, with D tentatively TRBD1 (5 bases). Germline V gives CDR1 LNHDA, CDR2 SQIVND (reference sequence). CDR3 length: 16 residues. With 3 bases removed from V and 6 bases from J, the gap between germline ends came to 20 bases. The CDR3 reads CASSIRQGGKVAEAFF. CDR3 nucleotides: TGTGCCAGTAGTATCCGGCAGGGCGGGAAAGTAGCTGAAGCTTTCTTT.

This clone has a single count. The chain carries TRBV6-5 and TRBJ2-1, with TRBD1 as a possible D gene (5 bases). The CDR3 covers 15 residues. The V gene's germline CDR1 is MNHEY and CDR2 SVGAGI. V was pared by 0 bases and J by 4 bases, with 10 bases between. As DNA, the CDR3 is TGTGCCAGCAGTTACTCGGCAGGGTCTTACAATGAGCAGTTCTTC. Protein: CASSYSAGSYNEQFF.

The rearrangement uses TRBV7-9 and TRBJ2-3; D uncertain. Trimming pared 5 bases from V and 0 bases from J, leaving 12 bases between. This CDR3 spans 15 amino acids. Germline lookup yields CDR1 SEHNR and CDR2 FQNEAQ (reference sequence). The CDR3: CASSEQQLSTDTQYF. The CDR3 DNA reads as TGTGCCAGCAGCGAGCAGCAGCTTAGCACAGATACGCAGTATTTT.

The V and J genes are TRBV11-1 and TRBJ1-1, with D perhaps matching TRBD1 (6 bases). Trimming took 5 bases from V and 4 from J, leaving 11 bases between them. Per the germline V gene, CDR1 is SGHAT and CDR2 is FQDESV (reference sequence). The length of the CDR3 is 13 residues. CDR3 in amino acids: CASSTGMVTEAFF. CDR3 coding DNA: TGTGCCAGCAGCACAGGGATGGTCACTGAAGCTTTCTTT.

The rearrangement links TRBV5-1 to TRBJ1-1, with unresolved D. Germline V gene lookup returns CDR1 SGHRS and CDR2 YFSETQ. The V end was cut by 0 bases, the J end by 1 base, with 7 bases between. The CDR3 length is 14 residues. CDR3 nucleotides: TGCGCCAGCAGCTTGGCTCCTCCGAACACTGAAGCTTTCTTT. Protein product: CASSLAPPNTEAFF.

This chain connects TRBV11-2 to TRBJ2-4; D ambiguous. V lost 2 bases to trimming and J lost 0 bases, with 14 bases between them. The CDR3 length is 17 residues. Germline CDR1 SGHAT, CDR2 FQNNGV. CDR3 DNA sequence: TGTGCCAGCAGCTTAAGCTGGGAAATGGTAGCCAAAAACATTCAGTACTTC. Translated, it gives CASSLSWEMVAKNIQYF.

This clone was detected only a few times. The gene calls are TRBV11-3 and TRBJ2-1; 7 bases are shared with TRBD1. J was trimmed by 2 bases and V by 5 bases; bases with no gene match: 6. The CDR3 is 15 residues long. Germline CDR1 SGHNT, CDR2 YENEEA. The DNA of the CDR3 is TGTGCCAGCAGCCCCCAGGGGGAACCCTACAATGAGCAGTTCTTC. This sequence encodes CASSPQGEPYNEQFF. Full variable domain (rest looked up from reference TRBV11-3 and TRBJ2-1): EAGVVQSPRYKIIEKKQPVAFWCNPISGHNTLYWYLQNLGQGPELLIRYENEEAVDDSQLPKDRFSAERLKGVDSTLKIQPAELGDSAVYLCASSPQGEPYNEQFFGPGTRLTVL.

The chain combines TRBV2 with TRBJ1-4; D is possibly TRBD1 (5 bases). Germline loops: CDR1 SNHLY, CDR2 FYNNEI. The CDR3 totals 15 residues. Between the trimmed V and J ends, which lost 6 bases and 5 bases, there was a span of 16 bases. CDR3 bases: TGTGCCAGCAGGGGTAGGGGCAGGGCGAATGAAAAACTGTTTTTT. This encodes CASRGRGRANEKLFF.

The J gene is TRBJ2-1, the V gene TRBV5-1, with TRBD2 matching over 9 bases. Germline CDR1 and CDR2: SGHRS and YFSETQ. The CDR3 has 17 residues. Trimming took 4 bases from V and 2 from J; bases not matched to a gene: 10. CDR3 DNA: TGCGCCAGCAGCCCGACATTAGCGGGAGCAGCCTACAATGAGCAGTTCTTC. Its translation: CASSPTLAGAAYNEQFF. The full variable domain, in which reference TRBV5-1 and TRBJ2-1 provide the parts outside the CDR3, is KAGVTQTPRYLIKTRGQQVTLSCSPISGHRSVSWYQQTPGQGLQFLFEYFSETQRNKGNFPGRFSGRQFSNSRSEMNVSTLELGDSALYLCASSPTLAGAAYNEQFFGPGTRLTVL.

J is TRBJ1-2 and V is TRBV7-3, with 9 bases identical to TRBD1. Germline V gene data show CDR1 as SGHTA and CDR2 as FQGTGA. Losses at the gene ends were 4 bases for V and 4 bases for J; bases not matched to a gene: 4. The CDR3 loop spans 14 amino acids. The CDR3 nucleotides are TGTGCCAGCAGCTCCACAGGGGGCCCCTATGGCTACACCTTC. As protein: CASSSTGGPYGYTF.

V and J are TRBV5-6 and TRBJ2-6; D is unclear. CDR3 length: 15 amino acids. The ends were cut back, 1 base at V and 2 bases at J, with 7 bases in the middle. Per the germline V gene, CDR1 is SGHDT and CDR2 is YYEEEE. As DNA, the CDR3 is TGTGCCAGCAGCTTGCCCTTGGCTGGGGCCAACGTCCTGACTTTC. This translates into CASSLPLAGANVLTF.

The chain links TRBV20-1 to TRBJ2-3, with 12 bases lining up with TRBD2. CDR3 length: 16 amino acids. V shed 3 bases and J 4 bases; nucleotides not matched to a gene: 8. Germline assignment: CDR1 DFQATT and CDR2 SNEGSKA (reference sequence). In DNA, the CDR3 is TGCAGTGCTAGTATGCCTAGCGGGAGGGGACCAGATACGCAGTATTTT. Its translation: CSASMPSGRGPDTQYF.